This TCR beta chain was sequenced during a study of blood T cell repertoires in COVID-19. Study overall: In each case, the material was cDNA or gDNA derived from T cells, B-cell-depleted T cells, or PBMCs.

V lost 3 bases and J lost 4, with 9 bases in between. In germline, CDR1 is DFQATT, CDR2 SNEGSKA (reference sequence). The CDR3 length is 12 residues. Categorization into cohorts depended on clinical history that participants reported. Recovered status applied to Cohort 3 donors who had two consecutive negative PCRs. It also applied to those with clearance or with symptom resolution. Repertoires were generated with immunoSEQ multiplex PCR, while TCRdb's copy carries only in-frame clones and drops some. The data hold over 200,000 clones, with 87% observed a single time. Specimen: PBMCs or T cells enriched from blood (not recorded which). The TCR was taken from a man aged 30 to 39 who had recovered from COVID-19. The chain uses TRBV20-1 and TRBJ1-2, with D unresolved. The CDR3 here is CSASWSSYGYTF. CDR3 bases: TGCAGTGCTAGTTGGTCCAGCTATGGCTACACCTTC.